The 21 T cell receptor beta chains presented below share a single source sample, sequenced in a study of blood T cells in healthy people across ages. A second PCR of 7 to 11 cycles used a sample-barcoded 5' primer and a J-beta primer mix. A single record per CDR3 protein comes from TCRdb applying MiXCR to the 5' RACE reads. The table records about 290,000 distinct CDR3 sequences, roughly 29% of them present only once. Material: blood. The receptor set was obtained from an older woman in good health.

The chain employs TRBV5-1 and TRBJ1-5; D uncertain. Between the trimmed V and J ends, which lost 2 bases and 7 bases, there was a span of 10 bases. This CDR3 contains 13 residues. Germline values: CDR1 SGHRS, CDR2 YFSETQ. CDR3 bases: TGCGCCAGCAGCTTTGGGAGTGGGCAGCCCCAGCATTTT. Translated: CASSFGSGQPQHF.

The rearrangement links TRBV5-1 to TRBJ2-7, with D perhaps given as TRBD1 or TRBD2 (5 bases each). The CDR3 loop spans 14 amino acids. The germline V gene encodes CDR1 SGHRS and CDR2 YFSETQ. V was clipped by 0 bases and J by 0 bases, with 7 bases between them. The CDR3 nucleotides are TGCGCCAGCAGCTTGGCGGGGCCCTCCTACGAGCAGTACTTC. Its translation is CASSLAGPSYEQYF.

J is TRBJ2-3 and V is TRBV20-1; maybe TRBD1 (6 bases). Per the germline V gene, CDR1 is DFQATT and CDR2 is SNEGSKA (reference sequence). V was trimmed by 3 bases and J by 1 base, leaving 11 bases between them. The CDR3 has 14 residues. CDR3 bases: TGCAGTGCTAGCACAGGGTTTGGCACAGATACGCAGTATTTT. Encoded protein: CSASTGFGTDTQYF.

This clonotype was detected only a few times. This sequence joins TRBV6-6 and TRBJ1-2; maybe TRBD1 (5 bases). The CDR3 sequence is 14 residues long. Trimming took off 2 bases at V and 4 bases at J, with 11 bases between the two ends. Germline-derived CDR1 and CDR2 are MNHNY and SVGAGI (reference sequence). The CDR3 spells CASSYGGYGYGYTF. Written as DNA, the CDR3 is TGTGCCAGCAGTTACGGGGGTTACGGCTATGGCTACACCTTC.

The DNA of the CDR3 is TGTGCCACCAGTGATTTTTCGAGGGAGCTGTTTTTT. The encoded protein is CATSDFSRELFF. V usage is TRBV24-1 and J usage is TRBJ2-2; no clear D. CDR3 length equals 12 residues. Germline V CDR1 and CDR2: KGHDR, SFDVKD. Trimming stripped 1 base from V and 9 bases from J, with 5 bases between.

This chain connects TRBV7-9 to TRBJ2-4; no clear D. V gave up 0 bases and J gave up 1 base, with 10 bases separating them. CDR3 length equals 16 residues. Germline CDR1 SEHNR, CDR2 FQNEAQ (reference sequence). CDR3 nucleotides: TGTGCCAGCAGCTTAGCGATGGGTGGGGCCAAAAACATTCAGTACTTC. Translating gives CASSLAMGGAKNIQYF.

The chain couples TRBV6-2 or TRBV6-3 to TRBJ2-2, with 7 positions matching TRBD2. This CDR3 is 17 amino acids long. Germline values: CDR1 MNHEY, CDR2 SVGEGT. J gave up 5 bases and V 6 bases, and 15 bases lay outside the gene matches. CDR3 in amino acids: CASSLSGGSVITGELFF. CDR3 nucleotide sequence: TGTGCCAGCAGCCTGAGCGGCGGGAGTGTCATTACCGGGGAGCTGTTTTTT.

The chain carries TRBV20-1 and TRBJ2-5; 8 bases agree with TRBD2. The CDR3 runs 14 residues. J was trimmed by 7 bases and V by 6 bases; bases with no gene match: 13. Per germline, CDR1 DFQATT and CDR2 SNEGSKA (reference sequence). The CDR3: CSAPASGSVWTQYF. The CDR3 nucleotides read TGCAGTGCACCTGCGAGCGGGAGTGTTTGGACCCAGTACTTC.

V is TRBV20-1 and J is TRBJ2-5, with 12 nucleotides matching TRBD2. The end of the DNA fits TRBJ2-7 better, so the J call may be wrong. The CDR3 contains 13 residues. The V gene's germline CDR1 is DFQATT and CDR2 SNEGSKA (reference sequence). The DNA of the CDR3 is TGCAGTGCTAGAGCACTAGCGGGAGGCGAGCAGTACTTC. This encodes CSARALAGGEQYF.

This sequence joins TRBV11-2 and TRBJ2-7, with D perhaps assigned TRBD1 or TRBD2 (5 bases each). V dropped 1 base and J dropped 7 bases, with 14 bases sitting between them. The CDR3 is 14 residues long. From germline, CDR1 is SGHAT and CDR2 FQNNGV. The CDR3 here is CASSLGWQGREQYF. CDR3 in DNA: TGTGCCAGCAGCTTAGGATGGCAGGGACGTGAGCAGTACTTC.

The chain employs TRBV7-9 and TRBJ1-4; D is undetermined. The CDR3 consists of 14 residues. V dropped 4 bases and J dropped 5 bases, with 11 bases sitting between them. Germline V CDR1 and CDR2: SEHNR, FQNEAQ (reference sequence). The CDR3 sequence is CASSWVELNEKLFF. The CDR3 DNA is TGTGCCAGCAGCTGGGTCGAACTAAATGAAAAACTGTTTTTT.

This rearrangement joins TRBV5-5 to TRBJ2-5; TRBD1 matches 8 bases. The J call may not be correct, given that the DNA end is closer to TRBJ2-7. Germline values: CDR1 SGHKS, CDR2 YYEKEE (reference sequence). There are 16 residues in the CDR3. The CDR3 here is CASSHWPGQAYYEQYF. CDR3 DNA: TGTGCCAGCAGCCATTGGCCGGGACAGGCTTACTACGAGCAGTACTTC.

This clonotype was seen more than once but under ten times. V gene TRBV18 combines with J gene TRBJ2-3, with D maybe TRBD2 (5 bases). This CDR3 spans 16 amino acids. CDR1 is KGHSH, CDR2 LQKENI, per germline. The V and J ends lost 1 base and 1 base respectively, with 12 bases between them. The CDR3 DNA reads TGTGCCAGCTCACCACTAACTAGGCGGGGCACAGATACGCAGTATTTT. This codes for CASSPLTRRGTDTQYF.

This clonotype was seen a few times. The rearrangement joins TRBV20-1 to TRBJ1-5; no reliable D call. The CDR3 covers 13 residues. Germline V gene sequence: CDR1 DFQATT, CDR2 SNEGSKA (reference sequence). Trimming took off 0 bases at V and 0 bases at J, with 3 bases between the two ends. The CDR3 nucleotides are TGCAGTGCTAGAGAGAATAGCAATCAGCCCCAGCATTTT. Translating it yields CSARENSNQPQHF.

The chain is built from TRBV12-3 or TRBV12-4 and TRBJ1-5, with unresolved D. Trimming took 6 bases from V and 2 from J, leaving 14 bases between them. The CDR3 loop spans 15 amino acids. The CDR3 here is CASSLSRGGNQPQHF. The CDR3 nucleotides read TGTGCCAGCAGCCTTTCGCGGGGAGGCAATCAGCCCCAGCATTTT.

In its sample, this clonotype was seen once. The chain employs TRBV12-3 or TRBV12-4 and TRBJ2-1, with 10 bases lining up with TRBD1. Unmatched junction bases numbered 8, after V lost 4 bases and J lost 8 bases. The CDR3 covers 15 residues. The CDR3 region has the DNA TGTGCCAGCAGTTCACCGGGACAGGGGAGCCATGAGCAGTTCTTC. The encoded protein is CASSSPGQGSHEQFF.

The table lists this clonotype with a count of one. The gene calls are TRBV7-9 and TRBJ1-5; D is undetermined. V lost 2 bases and J lost 6, with 5 bases in between. Per germline, CDR1 SEHNR and CDR2 FQNEAQ (reference sequence). This CDR3 has 12 amino acids. The CDR3 loop reads CASSLLSQPQHF. As DNA, the CDR3 is TGTGCCAGCAGCTTATTAAGTCAGCCCCAGCATTTT.

The sample holds many counts of this clonotype. The chain couples TRBV15 to TRBJ1-4; D not certain. This CDR3 spans 13 amino acids. Trimming took 1 base from V and 3 from J, leaving 3 bases between them. Per the germline V gene, CDR1 is LNHNV and CDR2 is YYDKDF (reference sequence). The CDR3 region has the DNA TGTGCCACCAGCAGAGCTGCTAATGAAAAACTGTTTTTT. Translation: CATSRAANEKLFF.

This clonotype turned up a few times. The rearrangement links TRBV29-1 to TRBJ2-1, with a weak D call TRBD2 (6 bases). CDR3 length: 12 residues. Germline V gene data show CDR1 as SQVTM and CDR2 as ANQGSEA. Trimming cost V 6 bases and J 5 bases, with 11 bases left between them. The CDR3 loop is CSVRDSHNEQFF. CDR3 DNA sequence: TGCAGCGTCCGGGACTCTCACAATGAGCAGTTCTTC.

This clonotype has just a few counts. The chain carries TRBV20-1 and TRBJ1-2; maybe TRBD1 (5 bases). V lost 6 bases and J 3 bases, leaving 20 bases between the germline ends. The CDR3 has 15 residues. Germline assignment: CDR1 DFQATT and CDR2 SNEGSKA (reference sequence). CDR3 loop: CSAGGGAGSDYGYTF. The CDR3 DNA follows: TGCAGTGCCGGGGGTGGGGCAGGGTCGGACTATGGCTACACCTTC.

The CDR3 is CSARGYGENEKLFF. Written as DNA, the CDR3 is TGCAGTGCTAGAGGTTACGGGGAAAATGAAAAACTGTTTTTT. This chain joins TRBV20-1 and TRBJ1-4; no clear D. V was cut by 1 base and J by 5 bases, with 11 bases left in between. Germline CDR1 reads DFQATT; CDR2 reads SNEGSKA (reference sequence). This CDR3 has 14 residues.